The rows below give T cell receptor beta chains drawn from one sample of a study of cytomegalovirus exposure and HLA in healthy donors. Sequencing was performed with immunoSEQ multiplex PCR; in TCRdb, only in-frame clones are kept and a portion is missing. Here the sample table reports over 20,000 clones. Sequences were obtained from PBMCs. The receptors shown here come from a man in his 60s in good health and CMV-seropositive. Both conserved end residues are part of each CDR3. Each record gives: J gene, D gene, V gene, clone size, CDR3 DNA, CDR3 protein. The D gene is left open where the match is weak. For some rows the clone size is stated as once, few or many, or as a class when expanded; others skip it.

TRBJ2-5 | . | TRBV9 | . | TGTGCCAGCAGCGCGGCGGGCGGGAACGTAGAGACCCAGTACTTC | CASSAAGGNVETQYF
TRBJ1-5 | . | TRBV15 | . | TGTGCCACCAGCTTTGACGGGTTCAATCAGCCCCAGCATTTT | CATSFDGFNQPQHF
TRBJ1-5 | . | TRBV27 | . | TGTGCCAGCAGACATGACAATCAGCCCCAGCATTTT | CASRHDNQPQHF
TRBJ2-7 | TRBD2 | TRBV19 | . | TGTGCCAGTAGGTTAGCGGGAAACTTCTACGAGCAGTACTTC | CASRLAGNFYEQYF
TRBJ2-3 | . | TRBV9 | . | TGTGCCAGCAGCGACGGAAGCGCCGACAGCACAGATACGCAGTATTTT | CASSDGSADSTDTQYF
TRBJ1-1 | . | TRBV6-6 | . | TGTGCCAGCAGTTACGGGGGGGTGGCGCCGGAAGCTTTCTTT | CASSYGGVAPEAFF
TRBJ1-1 | . | TRBV19 | . | TGTGCCAGTTCCCGAGAAGGGGAATACACTGAAGCTTTCTTT | CASSREGEYTEAFF
TRBJ2-1 | TRBD2 | TRBV2 | medium-sized | TGTGCCAGCAGCGTCTCCAGCGGGATCGGCAATGAGCAGTTCTTC | CASSVSSGIGNEQFF
TRBJ2-5 | . | TRBV4-2 | . | TGTGCCAGCAGCCAATATGCTGCAGGGAAAGGGGAGACCCAGTACTTC | CASSQYAAGKGETQYF
TRBJ2-3 | TRBD2 | TRBV5-1 | . | TGCGCCAGCAGGGCTAGCGGGAGGCGCACAGATACGCAGTATTTT | CASRASGRRTDTQYF
TRBJ1-1 | . | TRBV7-8 | . | TGTGCCAGCAGCTCTCTATTCAGGGACATGAACACTGAAGCTTTCTTT | CASSSLFRDMNTEAFF
TRBJ1-2 | . | TRBV30 | . | TGTGCCTACGCCCGGACGCCGGGGAGCTCTGGCTACACCTTC | CAYARTPGSSGYTF
TRBJ1-1 | TRBD1 | TRBV7-9 | . | TGTGCCAGCAGCTTTGGGACAGGGGGCAGGAACACTGAAGCTTTCTTT | CASSFGTGGRNTEAFF
TRBJ1-5 | . | TRBV6-5 | . | TGTGCCAGCACGGTGAGCCCCAATCAGCCCCAGCATTTT | CASTVSPNQPQHF
TRBJ2-7 | . | TRBV7-8 | . | TGTGCCAGCAGCTCCAACAGGGGCGCGGGGGAGCAGTACTTC | CASSSNRGAGEQYF
TRBJ2-7 | TRBD2 | TRBV19 | . | TGTGCCAGTAGTTCTCCATCCGGACTAGCGGGAGTTCACGAGCAGTACTTC | CASSSPSGLAGVHEQYF
TRBJ2-1 | . | TRBV6-5 | . | TGTGCCAGCAGTTACGGGGCAATTGAGCAGTTCTTC | CASSYGAIEQFF
TRBJ1-5 | TRBD1 | TRBV5-6 | . | TGTGCCAGCAGCTCGCGGGACAGGTGGGCCGATCAGCCCCAGCATTTT | CASSSRDRWADQPQHF
TRBJ1-1 | . | TRBV5-4 | . | TGTGCCAGCAGCTTGCCAACCTCTGGCCCGAACACTGAAGCTTTCTTT | CASSLPTSGPNTEAFF
TRBJ1-5 | . | TRBV6-1 | . | TGTGCCAGCAGAACCAACGCAGGGGGCAATCAGCCCCAGCATTTT | CASRTNAGGNQPQHF
TRBJ1-1 | . | TRBV30 | . | TGTGCCTGGAGAGGGAGTTCGAACGGGGCTGAAGCTTTCTTT | CAWRGSSNGAEAFF
TRBJ2-7 | . | TRBV5-1 | . | TGCGCCAGCAGCGAGGCTTACGAGCAGTACTTC | CASSEAYEQYF
TRBJ2-2 | TRBD2 | TRBV4-1 | . | TGCGCCAGCAGTCCCGGACTAGCGGGAGCAACCGGGGAGCTGTTTTTT | CASSPGLAGATGELFF
TRBJ2-7 | . | TRBV6-1 | . | TGTGCCAGCAGTGAAGACAGGGCACCCTACGAGCAGTACTTC | CASSEDRAPYEQYF
TRBJ1-1 | . | TRBV19 | . | TGTGCCAGTAGACAGGGCGCCACTGAAGCTTTCTTT | CASRQGATEAFF
TRBJ1-2 | . | TRBV13 | . | TGTGCCAGCAGGAGGGAGAACTATGGCTACACCTTC | CASRRENYGYTF
TRBJ1-2 | . | TRBV5-4 | . | TGTGCCAGCAGCTTGGCCGCGGGGGCCAGGGATGGCTACACCTTC | CASSLAAGARDGYTF
TRBJ2-2 | . | TRBV2 | . | TGTGCCAGTACAAGAACAGATACGAACACCGGGGAGCTGTTTTTT | CASTRTDTNTGELFF
TRBJ1-1 | . | TRBV30 | . | TGTGCCTGGAGGCCCCAGGCGAACACTGAAGCTTTCTTT | CAWRPQANTEAFF
TRBJ1-3 | . | TRBV6-1 | . | TGTGCCAGCAGTGAATCAACGGTCTCTGGAAACACCATATATTTT | CASSESTVSGNTIYF
TRBJ1-2 | . | TRBV29-1 | . | TGCAGCGTTGAAGATAGGGAGGCGGGACGGGGCTACACCTTC | CSVEDREAGRGYTF
TRBJ1-5 | . | TRBV28 | . | TGTGCCAGCAGTTTACCAGGACAGTTAAGCAATCAGCCCCAGCATTTT | CASSLPGQLSNQPQHF
TRBJ1-1 | . | TRBV2 | . | TGTGCCAGCAGACAGGAGACACAGCAGAACACTGAAGCTTTCTTT | CASRQETQQNTEAFF
TRBJ1-1 | TRBD1 | TRBV7-8 | . | TGTGCCAGCAGCTTTTCGGGACAGGGGGTTGTAGCTTTCTTT | CASSFSGQGVVAFF
TRBJ1-4 | TRBD1 | TRBV29-1 | . | TGCAGCGTGGACTCCGGGACAGGGGAGGAAAAACTGTTTTTT | CSVDSGTGEEKLFF
TRBJ1-5 | . | TRBV30 | . | TGTGCCTGGAGCGTGGGGGCGGTGAGGCAGCCCCAGCATTTT | CAWSVGAVRQPQHF
TRBJ2-3 | . | TRBV18 | . | TGTGCCAGCTCACTGGATCTAGCCACAGATACGCAGTATTTT | CASSLDLATDTQYF
TRBJ2-7 | TRBD1 | TRBV9 | . | TGTGCCAGCAGCGCGGGGACAGCCTACGAGCAGTACTTC | CASSAGTAYEQYF
TRBJ2-1 | . | TRBV6-5 | . | TGTGCCAGCAGTACCGGTCGTGAGCAGTTCTTC | CASSTGREQFF
TRBJ1-1 | . | TRBV19 | . | TGTGCCAGTAGAGGCAGGACAGAAGCTTTCTTT | CASRGRTEAFF
TRBJ2-7 | . | TRBV18 | . | TGTGCCAGCTCACACAGGGACCGGACAGTGCGCTACGAGCAGTACTTC | CASSHRDRTVRYEQYF
TRBJ2-7 | . | TRBV6-5 | . | TGTGCCAGCAGTTACGTGGCAGGCTCGGAGCAGTACTTC | CASSYVAGSEQYF
TRBJ2-3 | . | TRBV5-1 | . | TGCGCCAGCAGCTTTAGTGCCCGAGGGAGAGGGGATACGCAGTATTTT | CASSFSARGRGDTQYF
TRBJ2-5 | . | TRBV19 | . | TGTGCCAGTAGTATCGGGGGAGCTGAGACCCAGTACTTC | CASSIGGAETQYF
TRBJ2-7 | . | TRBV30 | . | TGTGCCTGGAGTCGAAGTGGGGCAGGGGAGCAGTACTTC | CAWSRSGAGEQYF
TRBJ2-2 | TRBD1 | TRBV9 | . | TGTGCCAGCAGCGTCCGGACAGGGGGAAACACCGGGGAGCTGTTTTTT | CASSVRTGGNTGELFF
TRBJ2-1 | . | TRBV7-9 | . | TGTGCCAGCTCCGAGGCCCAGCGCGAGCAGTTCTTC | CASSEAQREQFF
TRBJ1-1 | . | TRBV6-5 | . | TGTGCCAGCAGGTCCACAGCGGGGAACACTGAAGCTTTCTTT | CASRSTAGNTEAFF
TRBJ1-5 | . | TRBV27 | . | TGTGCCAGCAGTTCGGGGGTCTATAGCAATCAGCCCCAGCATTTT | CASSSGVYSNQPQHF
TRBJ2-5 | . | TRBV7-9 | medium-sized | TGTGCCAGCACCGAGGGAGGCCAGTATAGAGAGACCCAGTACTTC | CASTEGGQYRETQYF